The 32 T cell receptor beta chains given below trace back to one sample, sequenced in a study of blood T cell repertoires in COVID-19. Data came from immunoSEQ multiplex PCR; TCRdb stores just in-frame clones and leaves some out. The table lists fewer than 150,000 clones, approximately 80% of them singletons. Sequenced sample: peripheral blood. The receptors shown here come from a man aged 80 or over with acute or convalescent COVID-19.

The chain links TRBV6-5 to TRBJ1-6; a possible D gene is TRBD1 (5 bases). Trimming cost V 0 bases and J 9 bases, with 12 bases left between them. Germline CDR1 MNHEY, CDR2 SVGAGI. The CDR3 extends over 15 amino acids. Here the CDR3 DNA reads TGTGCCAGCAGTTACTCGCCAGGGTCTACTTCACCCCTCCACTTT. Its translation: CASSYSPGSTSPLHF.

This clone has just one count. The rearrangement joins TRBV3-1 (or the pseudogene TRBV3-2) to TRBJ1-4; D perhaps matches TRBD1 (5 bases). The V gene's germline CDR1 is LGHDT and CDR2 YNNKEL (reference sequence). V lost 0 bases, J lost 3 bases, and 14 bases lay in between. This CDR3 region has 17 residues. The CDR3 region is CASSQDPGGVSNEKLFF. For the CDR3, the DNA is TGTGCCAGCAGCCAAGATCCGGGGGGGGTCTCTAATGAAAAACTGTTTTTT.

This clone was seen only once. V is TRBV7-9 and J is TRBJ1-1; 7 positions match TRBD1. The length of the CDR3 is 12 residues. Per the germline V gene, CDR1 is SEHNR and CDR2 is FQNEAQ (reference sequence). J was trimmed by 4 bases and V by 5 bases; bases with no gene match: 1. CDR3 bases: TGTGCCAGCAGCCCAGGGGGCACTGAAGCTTTCTTT. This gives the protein CASSPGGTEAFF.

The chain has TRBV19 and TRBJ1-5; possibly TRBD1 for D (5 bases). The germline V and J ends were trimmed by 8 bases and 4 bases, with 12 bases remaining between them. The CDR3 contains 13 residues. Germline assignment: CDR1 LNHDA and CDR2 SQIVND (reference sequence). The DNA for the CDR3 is TGTGCCAGTGGAATACAGGAGAATCAGCCCCAGCATTTT. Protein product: CASGIQENQPQHF.

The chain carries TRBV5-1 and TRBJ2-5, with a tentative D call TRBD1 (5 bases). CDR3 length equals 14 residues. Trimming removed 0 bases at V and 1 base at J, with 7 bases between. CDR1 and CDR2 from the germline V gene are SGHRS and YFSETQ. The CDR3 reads CASSLAGSQETQYF. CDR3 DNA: TGCGCCAGCAGCTTGGCAGGGTCCCAAGAGACCCAGTACTTC.

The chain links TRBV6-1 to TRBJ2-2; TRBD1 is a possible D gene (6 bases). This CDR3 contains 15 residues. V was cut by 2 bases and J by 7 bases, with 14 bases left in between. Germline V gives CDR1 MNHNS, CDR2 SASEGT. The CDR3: CASSELGQLIGELFF. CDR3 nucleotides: TGTGCCAGCAGTGAACTAGGACAGTTGATCGGGGAGCTGTTTTTT.

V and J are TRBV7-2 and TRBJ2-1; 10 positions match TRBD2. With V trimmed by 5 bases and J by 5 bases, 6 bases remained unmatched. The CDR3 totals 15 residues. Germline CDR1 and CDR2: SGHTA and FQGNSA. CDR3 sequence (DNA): TGTGCCAGCAGCCAACCGACTAGCGGGCACAATGAGCAGTTCTTC. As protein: CASSQPTSGHNEQFF.

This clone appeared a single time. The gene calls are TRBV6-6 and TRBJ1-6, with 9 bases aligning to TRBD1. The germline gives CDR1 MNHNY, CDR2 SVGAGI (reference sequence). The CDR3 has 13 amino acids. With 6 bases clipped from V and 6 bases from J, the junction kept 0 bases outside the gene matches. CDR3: CASRGQGNSPLHF. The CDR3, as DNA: TGTGCCAGCAGGGGACAGGGTAATTCACCCCTCCACTTT.

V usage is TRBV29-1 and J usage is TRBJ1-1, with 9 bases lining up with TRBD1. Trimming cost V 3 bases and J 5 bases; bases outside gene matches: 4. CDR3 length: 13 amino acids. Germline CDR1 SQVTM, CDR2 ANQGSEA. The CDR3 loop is CSVEDRGSTEAFF. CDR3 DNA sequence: TGCAGCGTTGAGGACAGGGGTTCGACTGAAGCTTTCTTT.

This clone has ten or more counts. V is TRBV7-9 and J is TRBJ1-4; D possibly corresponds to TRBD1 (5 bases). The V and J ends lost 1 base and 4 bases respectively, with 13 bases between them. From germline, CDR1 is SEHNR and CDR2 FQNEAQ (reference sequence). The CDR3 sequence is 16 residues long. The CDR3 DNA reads TGTGCCAGCAGCTTAGATGGGGCATGGGATAATGAAAAACTGTTTTTT. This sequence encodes CASSLDGAWDNEKLFF.

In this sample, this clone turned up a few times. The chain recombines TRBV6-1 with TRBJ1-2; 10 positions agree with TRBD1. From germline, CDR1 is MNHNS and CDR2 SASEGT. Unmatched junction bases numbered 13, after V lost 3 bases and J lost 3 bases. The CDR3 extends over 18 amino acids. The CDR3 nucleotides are TGTGCCAGCAGTGATAAAGGGACAGGGGCCCCTCGGGACTATGGCTACACCTTC. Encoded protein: CASSDKGTGAPRDYGYTF.

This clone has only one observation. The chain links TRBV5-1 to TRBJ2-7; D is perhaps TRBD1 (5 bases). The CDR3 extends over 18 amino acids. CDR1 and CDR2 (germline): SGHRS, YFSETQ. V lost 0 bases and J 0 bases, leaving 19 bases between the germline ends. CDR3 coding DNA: TGCGCCAGCAGCTTGGAAGGGGTTGGGTCGGCTAGCTCCTACGAGCAGTACTTC. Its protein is CASSLEGVGSASSYEQYF.

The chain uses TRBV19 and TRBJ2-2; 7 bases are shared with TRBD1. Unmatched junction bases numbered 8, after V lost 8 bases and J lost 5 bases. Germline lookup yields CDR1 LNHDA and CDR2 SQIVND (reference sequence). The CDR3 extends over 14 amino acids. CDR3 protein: CASVRTGNTGELFF. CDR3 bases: TGTGCCAGTGTACGGACAGGAAATACCGGGGAGCTGTTTTTT.

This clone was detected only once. Here the CDR3 reads CASSLKDRNSPLHF. The DNA for the CDR3 is TGTGCCAGCAGTCTAAAGGACAGGAATTCACCCCTCCACTTT. This rearrangement joins TRBV27 to TRBJ1-6; 7 bases are shared with TRBD1. The CDR3 runs 14 residues. Germline lookup yields CDR1 MNHEY and CDR2 SMNVEV (reference sequence). V was pared by 5 bases and J by 7 bases, with 5 bases of the junction left unmatched.

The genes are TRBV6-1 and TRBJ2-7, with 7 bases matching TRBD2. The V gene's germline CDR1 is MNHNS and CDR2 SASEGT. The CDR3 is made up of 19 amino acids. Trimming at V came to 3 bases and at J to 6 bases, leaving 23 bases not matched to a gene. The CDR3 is CASSDGVLGRGSSLLEQYF. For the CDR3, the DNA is TGTGCCAGCAGTGATGGGGTCTTGGGGCGGGGGTCGTCGCTTCTCGAGCAGTACTTC.

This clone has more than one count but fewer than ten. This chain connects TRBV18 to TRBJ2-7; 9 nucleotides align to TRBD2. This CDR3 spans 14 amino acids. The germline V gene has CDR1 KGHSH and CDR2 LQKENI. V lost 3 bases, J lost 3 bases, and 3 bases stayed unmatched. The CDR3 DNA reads TGTGCCAGCTCACCGGGACTAGCTGGCTACGAGCAGTACTTC. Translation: CASSPGLAGYEQYF.

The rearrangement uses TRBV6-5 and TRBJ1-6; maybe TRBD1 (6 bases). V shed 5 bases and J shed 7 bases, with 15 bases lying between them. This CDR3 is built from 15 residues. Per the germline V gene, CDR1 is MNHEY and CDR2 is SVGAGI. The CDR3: CASSPGTRKNSPLHF. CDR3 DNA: TGTGCCAGCAGTCCAGGGACACGAAAGAATTCACCCCTCCACTTT.

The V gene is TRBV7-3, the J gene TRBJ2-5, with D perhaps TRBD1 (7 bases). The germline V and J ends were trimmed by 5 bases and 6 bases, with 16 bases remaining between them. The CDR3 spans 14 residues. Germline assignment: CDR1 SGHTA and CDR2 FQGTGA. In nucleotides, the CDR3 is TGTGCCAGCAGCCCAGGCAGGGGGGAACAGACCCAGTACTTC. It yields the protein CASSPGRGEQTQYF.

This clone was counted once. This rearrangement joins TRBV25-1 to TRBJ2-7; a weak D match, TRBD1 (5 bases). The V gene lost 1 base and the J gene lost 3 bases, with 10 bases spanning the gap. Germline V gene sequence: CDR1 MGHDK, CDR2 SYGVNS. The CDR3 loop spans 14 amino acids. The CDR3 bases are TGTGCCAGCAGTGAATCCGGCAGGGTCTACGAGCAGTACTTC. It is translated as CASSESGRVYEQYF.

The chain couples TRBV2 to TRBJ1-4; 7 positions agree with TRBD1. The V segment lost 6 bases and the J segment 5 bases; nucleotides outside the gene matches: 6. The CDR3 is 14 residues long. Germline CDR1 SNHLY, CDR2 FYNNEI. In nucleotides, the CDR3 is TGTGCCAGCAGACGGGACAGTAAAAATGAAAAACTGTTTTTT. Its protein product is CASRRDSKNEKLFF.

CDR3 amino acids: CASSSSSGTGISQETQYF. The CDR3 DNA sequence: TGCGCCAGCAGCTCGTCCTCCGGGACAGGGATTTCCCAAGAGACCCAGTACTTC. V gene TRBV5-1 combines with J gene TRBJ2-5, with TRBD1 identical over 9 bases. Germline-derived CDR1 and CDR2 are SGHRS and YFSETQ. The CDR3 is 18 residues long. The J segment lost 1 base and the V segment lost 3 bases, leaving 13 bases of the junction unmatched.

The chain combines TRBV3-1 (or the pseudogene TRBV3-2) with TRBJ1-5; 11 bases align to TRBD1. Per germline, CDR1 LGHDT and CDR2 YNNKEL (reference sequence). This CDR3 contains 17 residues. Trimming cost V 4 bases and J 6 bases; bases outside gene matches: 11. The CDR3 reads CASSPNPGQGAVQPQHF. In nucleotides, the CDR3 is TGTGCCAGCAGCCCCAATCCCGGACAGGGGGCGGTTCAGCCCCAGCATTTT.

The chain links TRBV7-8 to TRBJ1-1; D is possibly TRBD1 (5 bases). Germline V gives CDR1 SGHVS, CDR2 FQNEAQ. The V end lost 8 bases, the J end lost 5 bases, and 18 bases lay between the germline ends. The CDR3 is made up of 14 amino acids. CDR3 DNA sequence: TGTGCCAGCTCCCGCGGGGGGACGAGGACTGAAGCTTTCTTT. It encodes CASSRGGTRTEAFF.

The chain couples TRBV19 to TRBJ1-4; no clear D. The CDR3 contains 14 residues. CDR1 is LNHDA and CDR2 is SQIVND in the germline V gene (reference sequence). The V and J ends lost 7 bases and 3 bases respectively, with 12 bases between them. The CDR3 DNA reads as TGTGCCAGTAACTCCGCCAACTCTAATGAAAAACTGTTTTTT. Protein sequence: CASNSANSNEKLFF.

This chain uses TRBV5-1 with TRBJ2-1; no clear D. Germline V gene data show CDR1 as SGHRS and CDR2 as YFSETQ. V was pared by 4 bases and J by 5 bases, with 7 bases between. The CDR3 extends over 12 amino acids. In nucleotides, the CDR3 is TGCGCCAGCAGCACTTATAACAATGAGCAGTTCTTC. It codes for CASSTYNNEQFF.

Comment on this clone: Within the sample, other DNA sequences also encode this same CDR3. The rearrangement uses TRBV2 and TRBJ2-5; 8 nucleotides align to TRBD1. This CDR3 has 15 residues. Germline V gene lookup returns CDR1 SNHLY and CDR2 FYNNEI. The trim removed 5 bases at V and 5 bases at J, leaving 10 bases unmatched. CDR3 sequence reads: CASSSPGQGVETQYF. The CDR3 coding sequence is TGTGCCAGCAGTTCCCCAGGACAGGGAGTGGAGACCCAGTACTTC.

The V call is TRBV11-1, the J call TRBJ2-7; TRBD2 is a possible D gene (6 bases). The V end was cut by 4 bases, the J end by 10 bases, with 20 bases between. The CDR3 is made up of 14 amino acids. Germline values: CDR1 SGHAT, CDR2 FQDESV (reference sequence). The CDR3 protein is CASSSLEGLMEQYF. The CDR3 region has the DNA TGTGCCAGCAGCTCCCTGGAGGGTTTAATGGAACAGTACTTC.

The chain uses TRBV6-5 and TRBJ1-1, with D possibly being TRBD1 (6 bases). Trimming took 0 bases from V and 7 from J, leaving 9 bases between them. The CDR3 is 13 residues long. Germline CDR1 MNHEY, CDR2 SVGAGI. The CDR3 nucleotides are TGTGCCAGCAGTTACTCGGGACATTTTGAAGCTTTCTTT. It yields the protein CASSYSGHFEAFF.

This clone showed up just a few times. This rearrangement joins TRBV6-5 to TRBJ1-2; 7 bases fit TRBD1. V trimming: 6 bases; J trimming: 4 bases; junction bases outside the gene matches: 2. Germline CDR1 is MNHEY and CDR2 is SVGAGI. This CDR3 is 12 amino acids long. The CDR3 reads CASRTGTYGYTF. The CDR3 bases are TGTGCCAGCAGGACAGGGACCTATGGCTACACCTTC.

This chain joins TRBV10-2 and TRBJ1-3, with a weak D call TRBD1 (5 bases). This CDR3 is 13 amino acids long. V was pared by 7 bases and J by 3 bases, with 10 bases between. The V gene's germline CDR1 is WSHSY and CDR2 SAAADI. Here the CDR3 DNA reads TGCGCCAGCATCCCGGGGGGTGGAAACACCATATATTTT. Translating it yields CASIPGGGNTIYF.

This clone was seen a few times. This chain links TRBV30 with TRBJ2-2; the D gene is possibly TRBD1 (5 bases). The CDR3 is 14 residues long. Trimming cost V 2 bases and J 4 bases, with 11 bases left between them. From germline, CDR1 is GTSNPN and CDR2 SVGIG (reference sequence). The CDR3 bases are TGTGCCTGGAGTTTTCAGGGTGGCACCGGGGAGCTGTTTTTT. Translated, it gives CAWSFQGGTGELFF.

For the CDR3, the DNA is TGTGCCAGCTCACTGACATGGGATACGCAGTATTTT. Its translation is CASSLTWDTQYF. The J gene is TRBJ2-3, the V gene TRBV18; no reliable D call. The CDR3 runs to 12 residues. The germline V gene has CDR1 KGHSH and CDR2 LQKENI. Between the trimmed V and J ends, which lost 4 bases and 6 bases, there was a span of 8 bases.